A single sample is the source of the 8 T cell receptor beta chains below, sequenced in a study of response to subunit inactivated influenza vaccine. TCRdb fed the RT-PCR reads into MiXCR, producing one record per CDR3 protein. The sample lists more than 700,000 distinct CDR3 sequences, 21% occurring once. The sequenced sample was PBMCs from blood, obtained roughly 5 days after vaccination. The receptor set was obtained from a man in his fifties or sixties who received an inactivated influenza vaccine.

The chain uses TRBV12-3 or TRBV12-4 and TRBJ2-1; tentatively, D is TRBD2 (6 bases). The ends were cut back, 2 bases at V and 3 bases at J, with 11 bases in the middle. The CDR3 covers 15 residues. Here the CDR3 DNA reads TGTGCCAGCAGTTTATCCCAGGGAGGCTACAATGAGCAGTTCTTC. Amino acid sequence: CASSLSQGGYNEQFF.

This chain connects TRBV9 to TRBJ2-1; 8 bases are shared with TRBD2. The CDR3 contains 15 residues. CDR1 is SGDLS and CDR2 is YYNGEE in the germline V gene. V was pared by 4 bases and J by 5 bases, with 8 bases of the junction left unmatched. CDR3 coding DNA: TGTGCCAGCAGCACAGCGGGAGACTGGGACAATGAGCAGTTCTTC. Its protein is CASSTAGDWDNEQFF.

The chain has TRBV6-1 and TRBJ1-1; D unclear. The length of the CDR3 is 15 residues. Per the germline V gene, CDR1 is MNHNS and CDR2 is SASEGT. The ends were cut back, 6 bases at V and 3 bases at J, with 17 bases in the middle. CDR3 amino acids: CASSEVLGGDTEAFF. The DNA of the CDR3 is TGTGCCAGCAGCGAGGTTTTAGGTGGGGACACTGAAGCTTTCTTT.

V and J are TRBV7-2 and TRBJ2-3; no reliable D call. The CDR3 extends over 16 amino acids. Germline lookup yields CDR1 SGHTA and CDR2 FQGNSA. Trimming stripped 5 bases from V and 2 bases from J, with 17 bases between. In nucleotides, the CDR3 is TGTGCCAGCAGCGCCCAACACGCACGAATCACAGATACGCAGTATTTT. Translated, it gives CASSAQHARITDTQYF. The full variable domain, its missing parts supplied by reference TRBV7-2 and TRBJ2-3, is GAGVSQSPSNKVTEKGKDVELRCDPISGHTALYWYRQSLGQGLEFLIYFQGNSAPDKSGLPSDRFSAERTGGSVSTLTIQRTQQEDSAVYLCASSAQHARITDTQYFGPGTRLTVL.

The table lists this clonotype with a few counts. The V gene is TRBV20-1, the J gene TRBJ1-1; D gene uncertain. V lost 5 bases and J 3 bases, leaving 13 bases between the germline ends. The CDR3 runs to 13 residues. Germline lookup yields CDR1 DFQATT and CDR2 SNEGSKA (reference sequence). The chain's CDR3 is CSAPRVTDTEAFF. The CDR3 DNA reads as TGCAGTGCTCCACGGGTTACGGACACTGAAGCTTTCTTT.

This clonotype occurred a few times. This chain joins TRBV29-1 and TRBJ1-2; D gene ambiguous. V dropped 6 bases and J dropped 4 bases, with 12 bases sitting between them. This CDR3 spans 12 amino acids. Germline V gene data show CDR1 as SQVTM and CDR2 as ANQGSEA. The CDR3 DNA follows: TGCAGCGTGGGCGGGTCCTCCTATGGCTACACCTTC. Protein product: CSVGGSSYGYTF.

This rearrangement joins TRBV20-1 to TRBJ1-2; 7 bases agree with TRBD1. Germline V gene sequence: CDR1 DFQATT, CDR2 SNEGSKA (reference sequence). J lost 2 bases, V lost 1 base, and 1 base had no gene match. The CDR3 is made up of 13 amino acids. The chain's CDR3 is CSARADRNYGYTF. The CDR3 nucleotides read TGCAGTGCTAGAGCGGACAGGAACTATGGCTACACCTTC.

This chain uses TRBV27 with TRBJ2-1, with a weak D call TRBD2 (5 bases). V dropped 0 bases and J dropped 13 bases, with 13 bases sitting between them. CDR3 length: 13 amino acids. The germline gives CDR1 MNHEY, CDR2 SMNVEV (reference sequence). DNA for the CDR3: TGTGCCAGCAGTTTATCGGGCCTTGAGGGTCAGTTCTTC. This encodes CASSLSGLEGQFF.